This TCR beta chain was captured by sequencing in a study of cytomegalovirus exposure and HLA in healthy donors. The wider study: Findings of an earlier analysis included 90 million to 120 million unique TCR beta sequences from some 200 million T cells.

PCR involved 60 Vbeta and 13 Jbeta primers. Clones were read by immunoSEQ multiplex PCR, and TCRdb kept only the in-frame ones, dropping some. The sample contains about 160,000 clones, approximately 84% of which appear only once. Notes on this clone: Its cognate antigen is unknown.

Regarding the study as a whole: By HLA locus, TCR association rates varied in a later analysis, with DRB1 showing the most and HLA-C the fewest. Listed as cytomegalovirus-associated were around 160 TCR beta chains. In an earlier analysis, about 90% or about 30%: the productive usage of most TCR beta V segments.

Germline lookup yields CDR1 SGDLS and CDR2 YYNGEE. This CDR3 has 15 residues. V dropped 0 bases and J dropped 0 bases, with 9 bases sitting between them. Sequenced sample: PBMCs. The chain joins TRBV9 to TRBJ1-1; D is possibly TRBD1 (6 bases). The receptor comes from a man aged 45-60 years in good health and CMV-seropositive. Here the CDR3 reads CASSVEGHLNTEAFF. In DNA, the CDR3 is TGTGCCAGCAGCGTAGAGGGACACTTGAACACTGAAGCTTTCTTT.